Reported below is one T cell receptor (beta chain). The germline CDR1 and CDR2 sequences are MNHEY and SMNVEV (reference sequence). CDR3 size: 16 residues. After removal of 4 bases from V and 8 bases from J, the junction contained 12 bases not matched to a gene. These data originate in a study of cytomegalovirus exposure and HLA in healthy donors. TCRdb's table, derived via immunoSEQ multiplex PCR, lists solely in-frame clones and lacks some. Among over 200,000 clones, around 90% were seen once, and the ten largest hold 2.9%. This sequence was found in a woman younger than 35 in good health and CMV-seronegative. V gene TRBV27 combines with J gene TRBJ2-1; 9 bases agree with TRBD2. Sequenced input: PBMCs. CDR3 residues: CASSWGIAGVNDEQFF. The CDR3 DNA reads TGTGCCAGCAGTTGGGGAATAGCGGGAGTTAACGATGAGCAGTTCTTC.